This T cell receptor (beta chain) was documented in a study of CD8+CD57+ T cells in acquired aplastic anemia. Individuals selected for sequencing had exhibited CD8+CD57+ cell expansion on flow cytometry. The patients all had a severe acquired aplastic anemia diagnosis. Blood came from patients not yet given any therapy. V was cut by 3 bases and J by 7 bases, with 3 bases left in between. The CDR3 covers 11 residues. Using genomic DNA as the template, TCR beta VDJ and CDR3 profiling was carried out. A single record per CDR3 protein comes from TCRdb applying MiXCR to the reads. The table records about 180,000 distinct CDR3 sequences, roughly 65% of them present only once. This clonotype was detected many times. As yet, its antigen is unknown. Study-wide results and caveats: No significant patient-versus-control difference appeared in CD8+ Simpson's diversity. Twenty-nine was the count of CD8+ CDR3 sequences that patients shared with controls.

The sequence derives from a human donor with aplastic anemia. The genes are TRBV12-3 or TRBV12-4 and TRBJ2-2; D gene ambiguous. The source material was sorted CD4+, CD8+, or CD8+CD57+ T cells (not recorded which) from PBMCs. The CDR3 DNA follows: TGTGCCAGCAGTTTGGACGGGGAGCTGTTTTTT. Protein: CASSLDGELFF.